What follows describes a single T cell receptor (beta chain). What it binds is not known. The sample belongs to a study of brain T cells in children with intractable seizures. Overall study results and limits: HCMV serostatus was not known, and viral specificity came from CDR3 similarity only. Clones missing pre-surgery may reflect undersampling of that blood sample.

The CDR3 consists of 14 residues. Germline CDR1 is SGHRS and CDR2 is YFSETQ. The V gene lost 4 bases and the J gene lost 4 bases, with 14 bases spanning the gap. Some clones are missing from TCRdb's copy, which holds only in-frame ones; the method was immunoSEQ multiplex PCR. This sample yields 75,000 to 80,000 clones, of which roughly 91% are seen a single time; around 1.6% belongs to the top ten. The sequenced cases were selected for having the highest brain T cell transcript signatures. At least one anti-epileptic drug was given before surgery. The chain joins TRBV5-1 to TRBJ1-2; D is possibly TRBD1 (6 bases). The sequence was collected from a boy under three years old with tuberous sclerosis and intractable seizures. Material: peripheral blood, obtained at surgery. CDR3 nucleotides: TGCGCCAGCAGCCTTCCACAGGGAGCCTATGGCTACACCTTC. It encodes CASSLPQGAYGYTF.